This T cell receptor beta chain was recovered during a study of cytomegalovirus exposure and HLA in healthy donors. Turning to the study itself: The approximately 130 validation repertoires and the approximately 630 first-cohort repertoires shared a platform, a later analysis reported.

Only in-frame clones appear in the TCRdb table, and some are missing; sequencing was by immunoSEQ multiplex PCR. The sample lists under 250,000 clones; roughly 91% were seen once. In germline, CDR1 is SGHRS, CDR2 YFSETQ. The length of the CDR3 is 14 residues. Between the trimmed V and J ends, which lost 0 bases and 3 bases, there was a span of 9 bases. Study outcomes and limitations: Specificity for CMV antigens was confirmed in vitro for a few of the CMV-associated chains. Most observed TCR sequences were rare, whereas some public TCRs were detected in many donors. Both high specificity and high sensitivity reportedly marked the classifier's diagnosis of cytomegalovirus status.

A note on this clone: Its antigen is currently unknown.

The sequence derives from a woman in her late teens or twenties in good health and CMV-seropositive. V and J are TRBV5-1 and TRBJ2-5; D may be TRBD2 (6 bases). What was sequenced was PBMCs. The CDR3 is CASSLDPGEETQYF. In nucleotides, the CDR3 is TGCGCCAGCAGCTTGGACCCGGGAGAAGAGACCCAGTACTTC.